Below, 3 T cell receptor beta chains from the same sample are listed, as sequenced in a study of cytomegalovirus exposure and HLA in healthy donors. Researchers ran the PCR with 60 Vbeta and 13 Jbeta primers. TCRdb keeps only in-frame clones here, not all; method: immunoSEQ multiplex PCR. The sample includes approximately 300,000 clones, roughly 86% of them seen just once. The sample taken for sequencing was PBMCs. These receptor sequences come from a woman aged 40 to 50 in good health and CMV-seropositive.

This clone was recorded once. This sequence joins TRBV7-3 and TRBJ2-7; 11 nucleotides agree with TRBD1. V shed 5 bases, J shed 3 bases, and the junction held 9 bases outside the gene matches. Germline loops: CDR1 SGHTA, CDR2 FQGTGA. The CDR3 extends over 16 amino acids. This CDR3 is CASSPSSGQGVYEQYF. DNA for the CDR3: TGTGCCAGCAGCCCGTCGTCGGGACAGGGGGTCTACGAGCAGTACTTC.

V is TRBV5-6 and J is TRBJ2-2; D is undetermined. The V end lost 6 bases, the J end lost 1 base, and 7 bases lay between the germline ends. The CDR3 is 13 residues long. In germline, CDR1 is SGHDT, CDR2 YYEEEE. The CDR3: CASNPGNTGELFF. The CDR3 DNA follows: TGTGCCAGCAACCCAGGGAACACCGGGGAGCTGTTTTTT.

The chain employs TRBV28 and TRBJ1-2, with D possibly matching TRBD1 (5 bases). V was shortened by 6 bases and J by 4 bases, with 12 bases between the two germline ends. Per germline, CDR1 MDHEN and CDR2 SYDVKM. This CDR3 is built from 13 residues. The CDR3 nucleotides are TGTGCCAGCAGCCCGGGGGGACTCTATGGCTACACCTTC. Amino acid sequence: CASSPGGLYGYTF.